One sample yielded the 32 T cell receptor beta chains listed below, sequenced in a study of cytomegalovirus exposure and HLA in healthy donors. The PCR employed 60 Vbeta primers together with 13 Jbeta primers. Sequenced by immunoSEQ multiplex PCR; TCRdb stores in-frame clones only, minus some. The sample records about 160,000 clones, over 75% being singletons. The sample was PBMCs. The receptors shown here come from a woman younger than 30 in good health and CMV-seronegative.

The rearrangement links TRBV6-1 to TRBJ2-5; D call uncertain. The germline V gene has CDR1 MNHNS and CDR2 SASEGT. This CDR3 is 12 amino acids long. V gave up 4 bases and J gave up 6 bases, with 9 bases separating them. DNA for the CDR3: TGTGCCAGCAGTGTTAGCTGGCAGACCCAGTACTTC. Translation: CASSVSWQTQYF.

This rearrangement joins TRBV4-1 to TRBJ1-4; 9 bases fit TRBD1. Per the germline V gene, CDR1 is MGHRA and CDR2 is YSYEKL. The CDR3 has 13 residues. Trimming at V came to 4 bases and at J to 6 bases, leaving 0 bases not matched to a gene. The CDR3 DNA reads TGCGCCAGCAGCCGGACAGGGGATGAAAAACTGTTTTTT. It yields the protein CASSRTGDEKLFF.

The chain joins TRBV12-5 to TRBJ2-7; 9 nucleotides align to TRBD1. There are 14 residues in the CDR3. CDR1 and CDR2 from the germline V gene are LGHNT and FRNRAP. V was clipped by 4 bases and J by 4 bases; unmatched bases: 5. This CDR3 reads CASGSGTGTYEQYF. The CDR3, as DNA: TGTGCTAGTGGTTCGGGGACAGGGACATACGAGCAGTACTTC.

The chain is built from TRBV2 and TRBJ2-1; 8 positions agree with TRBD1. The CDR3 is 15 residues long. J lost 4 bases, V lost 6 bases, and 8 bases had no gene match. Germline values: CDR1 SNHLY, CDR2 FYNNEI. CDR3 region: CASREGTGNYNEQFF. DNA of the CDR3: TGTGCCAGCAGGGAGGGGACAGGAAATTACAATGAGCAGTTCTTC.

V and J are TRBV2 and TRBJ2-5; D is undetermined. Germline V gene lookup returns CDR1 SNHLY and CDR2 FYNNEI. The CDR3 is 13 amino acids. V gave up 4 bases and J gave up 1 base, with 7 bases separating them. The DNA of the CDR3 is TGTGCCAGCAGTGGTCCGTTCCAAGAGACCCAGTACTTC. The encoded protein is CASSGPFQETQYF.

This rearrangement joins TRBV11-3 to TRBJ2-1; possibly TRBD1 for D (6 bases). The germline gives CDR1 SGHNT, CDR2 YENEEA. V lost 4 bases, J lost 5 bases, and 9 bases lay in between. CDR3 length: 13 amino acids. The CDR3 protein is CASSSDRNNEQFF. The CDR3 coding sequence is TGTGCCAGCAGCTCGGACAGAAACAATGAGCAGTTCTTC.

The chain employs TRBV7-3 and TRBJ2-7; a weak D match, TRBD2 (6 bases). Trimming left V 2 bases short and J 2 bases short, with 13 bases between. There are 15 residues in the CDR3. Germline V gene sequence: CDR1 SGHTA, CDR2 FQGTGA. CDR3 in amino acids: CASSLRGSGPYEQYF. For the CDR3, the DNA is TGTGCCAGCAGCTTACGGGGTAGCGGTCCCTACGAGCAGTACTTC.

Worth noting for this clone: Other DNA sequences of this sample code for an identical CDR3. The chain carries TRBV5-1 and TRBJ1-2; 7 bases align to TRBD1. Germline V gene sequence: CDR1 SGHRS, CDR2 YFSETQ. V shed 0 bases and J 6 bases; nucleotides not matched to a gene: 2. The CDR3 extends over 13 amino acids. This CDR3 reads CASSLGQGDGYTF. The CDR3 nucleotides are TGCGCCAGCAGCTTGGGACAGGGAGATGGCTACACCTTC.

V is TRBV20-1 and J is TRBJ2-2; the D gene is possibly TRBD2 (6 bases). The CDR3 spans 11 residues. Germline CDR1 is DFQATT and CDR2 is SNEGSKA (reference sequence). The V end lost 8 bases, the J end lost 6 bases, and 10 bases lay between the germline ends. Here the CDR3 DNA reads TGCAGTCCCCGGGGGTCCGGGGAGCTGTTTTTT. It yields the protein CSPRGSGELFF.

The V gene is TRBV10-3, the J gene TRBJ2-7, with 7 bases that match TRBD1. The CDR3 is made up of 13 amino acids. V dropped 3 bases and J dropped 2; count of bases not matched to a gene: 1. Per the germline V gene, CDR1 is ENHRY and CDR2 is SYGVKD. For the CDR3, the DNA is TGTGCCATCAGTGAAGGACAGGCCTACGAGCAGTACTTC. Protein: CAISEGQAYEQYF.

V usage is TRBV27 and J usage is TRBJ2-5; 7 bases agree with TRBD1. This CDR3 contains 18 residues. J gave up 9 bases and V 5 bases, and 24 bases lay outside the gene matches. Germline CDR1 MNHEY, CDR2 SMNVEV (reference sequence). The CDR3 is CASSPPGRGPGSVVSQYF. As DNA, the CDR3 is TGTGCCAGCAGTCCCCCGGGAAGGGGGCCTGGTAGCGTAGTTTCCCAGTACTTC.

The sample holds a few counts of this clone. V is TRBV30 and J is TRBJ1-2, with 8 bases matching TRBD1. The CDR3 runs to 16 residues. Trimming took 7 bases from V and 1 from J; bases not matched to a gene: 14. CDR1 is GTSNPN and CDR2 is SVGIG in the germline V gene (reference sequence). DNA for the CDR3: TGTGCCTCTATCGGGGCAGGGGGCCTACATAACTATGGCTACACCTTC. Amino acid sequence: CASIGAGGLHNYGYTF.

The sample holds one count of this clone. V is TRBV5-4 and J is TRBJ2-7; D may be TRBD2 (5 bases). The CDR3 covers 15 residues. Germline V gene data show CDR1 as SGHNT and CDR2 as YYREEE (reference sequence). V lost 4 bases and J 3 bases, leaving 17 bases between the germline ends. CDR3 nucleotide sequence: TGTGCCAGCAGCCCCGACTCTGGCGGAGGCTACGAGCAGTACTTC. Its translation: CASSPDSGGGYEQYF.

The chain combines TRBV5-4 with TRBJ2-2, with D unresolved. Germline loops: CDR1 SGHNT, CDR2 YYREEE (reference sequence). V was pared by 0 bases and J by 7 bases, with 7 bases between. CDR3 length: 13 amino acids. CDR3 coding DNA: TGTGCCAGCAGCTTGGAATCCCTCGGGGAGCTGTTTTTT. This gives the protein CASSLESLGELFF.

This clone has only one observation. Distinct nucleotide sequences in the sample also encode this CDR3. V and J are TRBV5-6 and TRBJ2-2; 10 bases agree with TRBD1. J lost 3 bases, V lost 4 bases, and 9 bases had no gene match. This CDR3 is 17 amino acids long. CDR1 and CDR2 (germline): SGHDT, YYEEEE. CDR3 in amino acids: CASSRETGGLHTGELFF. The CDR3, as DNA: TGTGCCAGCAGCCGAGAGACAGGGGGCCTCCACACCGGGGAGCTGTTTTTT.

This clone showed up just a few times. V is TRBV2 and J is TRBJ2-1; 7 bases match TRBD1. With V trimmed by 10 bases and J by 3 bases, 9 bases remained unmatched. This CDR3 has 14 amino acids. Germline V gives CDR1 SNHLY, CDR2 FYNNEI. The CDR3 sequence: CATLTGVDYNEQFF. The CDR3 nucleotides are TGTGCCACCCTTACAGGGGTTGACTACAATGAGCAGTTCTTC.

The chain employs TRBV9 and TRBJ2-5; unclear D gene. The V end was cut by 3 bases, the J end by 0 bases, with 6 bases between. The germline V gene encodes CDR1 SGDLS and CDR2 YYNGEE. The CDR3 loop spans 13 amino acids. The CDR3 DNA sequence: TGTGCCAGCAGCGCTTCCTACCAAGAGACCCAGTACTTC. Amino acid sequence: CASSASYQETQYF. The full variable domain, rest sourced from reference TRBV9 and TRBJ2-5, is DSGVTQTPKHLITATGQRVTLRCSPRSGDLSVYWYQQSLDQGLQFLIQYYNGEERAKGNILERFSAQQFPDLHSELNLSSLELGDSALYFCASSASYQETQYFGPGTRLLVL.

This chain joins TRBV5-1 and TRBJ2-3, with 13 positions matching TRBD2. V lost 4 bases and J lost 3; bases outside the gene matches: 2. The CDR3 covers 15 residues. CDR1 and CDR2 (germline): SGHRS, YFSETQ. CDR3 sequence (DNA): TGCGCCAGCAGCCCGACTAGCGGGAGGACAGATACGCAGTATTTT. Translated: CASSPTSGRTDTQYF.

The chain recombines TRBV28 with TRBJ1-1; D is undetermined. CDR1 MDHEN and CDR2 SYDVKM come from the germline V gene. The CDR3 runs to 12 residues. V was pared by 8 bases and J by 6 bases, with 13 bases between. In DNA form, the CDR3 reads TGTGCCAGCTTCGTGAGGGTCGCTGAAGCTTTCTTT. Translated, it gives CASFVRVAEAFF.

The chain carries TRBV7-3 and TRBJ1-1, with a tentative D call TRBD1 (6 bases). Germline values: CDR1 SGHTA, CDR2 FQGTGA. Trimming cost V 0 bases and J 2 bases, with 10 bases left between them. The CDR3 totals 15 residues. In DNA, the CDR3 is TGTGCCAGCAGCTTAACGAACAGGGTTAACACTGAAGCTTTCTTT. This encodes CASSLTNRVNTEAFF. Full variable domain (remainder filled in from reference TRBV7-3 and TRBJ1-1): GAGVSQTPSNKVTEKGKYVELRCDPISGHTALYWYRQSLGQGPEFLIYFQGTGAADDSGLPNDRFFAVRPEGSVSTLKIQRTERGDSAVYLCASSLTNRVNTEAFFGQGTRLTVV.

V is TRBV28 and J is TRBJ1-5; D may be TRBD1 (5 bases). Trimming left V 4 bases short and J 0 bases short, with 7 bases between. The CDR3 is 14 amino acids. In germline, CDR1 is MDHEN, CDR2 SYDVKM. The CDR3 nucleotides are TGTGCCAGCAGTTCCGGGGGTAGCAATCAGCCCCAGCATTTT. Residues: CASSSGGSNQPQHF.

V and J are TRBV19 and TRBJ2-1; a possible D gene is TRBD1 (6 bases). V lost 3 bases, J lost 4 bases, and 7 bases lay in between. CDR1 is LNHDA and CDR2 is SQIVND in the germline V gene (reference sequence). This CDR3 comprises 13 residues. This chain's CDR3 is CASSIQGYNEQFF. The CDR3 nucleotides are TGTGCCAGTAGTATCCAGGGGTACAATGAGCAGTTCTTC.

The CDR3 DNA sequence: TGTGCCAGTACAAGGGGATCTGGGGCCAACGTCCTGACTTTC. Translated: CASTRGSGANVLTF. The V gene is TRBV6-6, the J gene TRBJ2-6; a weak D match, TRBD1 (5 bases). The CDR3 length is 14 residues. Trimming pared 9 bases from V and 1 base from J, leaving 10 bases between. Germline CDR1 and CDR2: MNHNY and SVGAGI (reference sequence).

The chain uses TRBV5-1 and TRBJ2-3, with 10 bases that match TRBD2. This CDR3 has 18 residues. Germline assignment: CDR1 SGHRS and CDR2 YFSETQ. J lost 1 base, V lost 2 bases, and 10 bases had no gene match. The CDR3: CASSFWLAGARGTDTQYF. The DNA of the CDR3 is TGCGCCAGCAGCTTTTGGCTAGCGGGGGCCCGGGGCACAGATACGCAGTATTTT.

The CDR3 sequence: CASSPGDRNSPLHF. CDR3 sequence (DNA): TGTGCCAGTAGTCCCGGGGACAGAAATTCACCCCTCCACTTT. This chain links TRBV19 with TRBJ1-6, with 7 bases aligning to TRBD1. Germline values: CDR1 LNHDA, CDR2 SQIVND (reference sequence). V shed 5 bases and J 7 bases; nucleotides not matched to a gene: 5. There are 14 residues in the CDR3.

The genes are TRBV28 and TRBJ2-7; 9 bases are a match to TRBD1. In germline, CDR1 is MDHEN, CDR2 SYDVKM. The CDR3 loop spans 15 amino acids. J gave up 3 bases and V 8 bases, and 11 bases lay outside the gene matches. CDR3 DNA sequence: TGTGCCAGCGAAGAACGACAGGGGGTCAACTACGAGCAGTACTTC. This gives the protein CASEERQGVNYEQYF.

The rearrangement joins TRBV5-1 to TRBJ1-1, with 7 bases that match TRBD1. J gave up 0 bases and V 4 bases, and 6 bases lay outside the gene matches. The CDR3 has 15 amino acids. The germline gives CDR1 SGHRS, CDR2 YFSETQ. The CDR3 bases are TGCGCCAGCAGCCGCGGGACAGATATGAACACTGAAGCTTTCTTT. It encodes CASSRGTDMNTEAFF.

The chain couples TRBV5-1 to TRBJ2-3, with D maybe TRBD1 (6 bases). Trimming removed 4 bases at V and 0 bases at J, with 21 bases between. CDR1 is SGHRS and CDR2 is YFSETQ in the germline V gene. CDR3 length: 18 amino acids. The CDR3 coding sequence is TGCGCCAGCAGCCCAGGAGGTGTACAGGGATATAGCACAGATACGCAGTATTTT. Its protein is CASSPGGVQGYSTDTQYF.

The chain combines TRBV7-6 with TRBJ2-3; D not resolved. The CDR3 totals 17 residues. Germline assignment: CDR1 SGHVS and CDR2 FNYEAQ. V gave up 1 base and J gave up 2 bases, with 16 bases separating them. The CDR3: CASSLGSLMNPTDTQYF. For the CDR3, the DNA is TGTGCCAGCAGCTTAGGGAGTTTGATGAACCCCACAGATACGCAGTATTTT.

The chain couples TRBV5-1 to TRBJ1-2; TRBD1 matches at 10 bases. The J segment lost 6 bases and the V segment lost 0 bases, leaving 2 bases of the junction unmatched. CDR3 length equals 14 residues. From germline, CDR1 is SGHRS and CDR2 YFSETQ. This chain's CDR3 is CASSLGDRGHGYTF. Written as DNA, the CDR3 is TGCGCCAGCAGCTTGGGCGACAGGGGGCATGGCTACACCTTC.

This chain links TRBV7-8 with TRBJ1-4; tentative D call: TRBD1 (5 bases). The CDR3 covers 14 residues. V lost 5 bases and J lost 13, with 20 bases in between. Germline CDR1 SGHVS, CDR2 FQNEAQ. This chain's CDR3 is CASSPSNGGSALFF. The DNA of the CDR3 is TGTGCCAGCAGCCCTAGCAACGGGGGAAGTGCACTGTTTTTT. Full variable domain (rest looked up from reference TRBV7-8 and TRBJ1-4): GAGVSQSPRYKVAKRGQDVALRCDPISGHVSLFWYQQALGQGPEFLTYFQNEAQLDKSGLPSDRFFAERPEGSVSTLKIQRTQQEDSAVYLCASSPSNGGSALFFGSGTQLSVL.

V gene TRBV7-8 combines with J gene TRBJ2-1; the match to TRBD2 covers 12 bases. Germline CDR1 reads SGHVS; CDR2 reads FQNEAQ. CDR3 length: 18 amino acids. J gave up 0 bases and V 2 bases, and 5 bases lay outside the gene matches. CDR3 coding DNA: TGTGCCAGCAGCTTAACTAGCGGGGGGTACGACTCCTACAATGAGCAGTTCTTC. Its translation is CASSLTSGGYDSYNEQFF.